This entry features one TCR beta chain sequence. The antigen is not known. The germline gene is not matched at one end of the junction; a read error may be the cause. A sample-barcoded 5' primer and a J-beta primer mix were used in a second PCR of roughly 7 to 11 cycles. A template-switch adaptor that had 12 random nucleotides put a tag on each cDNA molecule. MiXCR, run by TCRdb on the 5' RACE reads, gives a single entry per CDR3 protein. The sample yields roughly 1,500,000 distinct CDR3 sequences, 30% to 35% seen once. This sample was taken from a study of blood T cells in healthy people across ages. Germline lookup yields CDR1 LGHNA and CDR2 YNFKEQ. The CDR3 sequence is 18 residues long. Caucasian individuals from Russia who were healthy and aged roughly 6 to 100 acted as donors. Study findings and constraints: Aged donors had fewer naive CD4+ cells and lower diversity than long-lived donors. Older age coincided with a roughly linear decline in TCR beta diversity per million T cells.

The source material was blood. The chain links TRBV4-2 to TRBJ2-7; 12 bases fit TRBD2. The clonotype originates from a woman in her thirties in good health. DNA of the CDR3: TGTGCCGGCAGCCAAGAAACCTCGACTAGCGGGAGATCCTACGAGCAGTACTTC. It codes for CAGSQETSTSGRSYEQYF.